This T cell receptor beta chain was obtained from a study of response to subunit inactivated influenza vaccine. TCRdb re-called the RT-PCR reads with MiXCR, one entry per CDR3 protein. The repertoire includes fewer than 750,000 distinct CDR3 sequences, around 13% of them detected once, and 11% sits in the top ten. The CDR3 extends over 15 amino acids. Germline values: CDR1 SGHTA, CDR2 FQGNSA. V was trimmed by 1 base and J by 6 bases, leaving 12 bases between them. The material was PBMCs from blood, obtained 11 to 12 days after vaccination. The gene calls are TRBV7-2 and TRBJ2-2; D is possibly TRBD1 (6 bases). The sequence was obtained from a man in his fifties who received an inactivated influenza vaccine. The CDR3: CASSLGVRGSGELFF. CDR3 nucleotide sequence: TGTGCCAGCAGCTTAGGTGTCAGGGGCTCCGGGGAGCTGTTTTTT.